This T cell receptor beta chain is drawn from a study of T cell clusters in autoimmune cytopenias. This clonotype registers medium-sized by frequency. This CDR3 is 14 amino acids long. Roughly 38,000 genome equivalents of blood DNA were amplified for TRB. TRB rearrangements were amplified by touch-down multiplex PCR with mixed TRB-A/B primers. TCRdb reprocessed the multiplex PCR reads, with one entry per CDR3 protein and no DNA. The sample data list roughly 2,800 distinct CDR3 sequences. Source material: peripheral blood. The chain is built from TRBV12-3 or TRBV12-4 and TRBJ2-7; TCRdb's D call, TRBD1, is unchecked because there is no DNA. The TCR originated in a human donor with an autoimmune cytopenia or autoimmune hepatitis (not recorded which). CDR3 amino acids: CASSLQGAVYEQYF.